This TCR beta chain was sequenced during a study of shared clonotypes between healthy human individuals (TCRdb year 2020). For context, the study as a whole: Two women and a few men aged 18 to 49 years were included in the cohort. The study deeply sequenced blood TCR repertoires of about 5 healthy adults to estimate repertoire size and the extent of clonotype sharing between individuals. To increase sequencing depth and limit assay-specific biases, TCR repertoire library preparation and sequencing were carried out by different laboratories using diverse techniques. Leukapheresis yielded between about 0.9 and 9 billion PBMCs per donor. Broad study findings and their caveats: Sampling was restricted to blood, and TCR repertoires in tissues likely differ from the TCR repertoires found in blood. Based on pairwise subsampling, the degree of clonotype sharing among donors was expected to be affected by sequencing depth. Because the study included only a small number of donors, the genetic and exposure-history diversity represented was limited.

With respect to this clone: Its recognized antigen is unknown. No base-level quality is on record; no much larger clone is a single base apart.

The donors were healthy, HIV-negative adults with no recently reported acute infections or vaccinations. Only Caucasian adults living in Nashville, Tennessee, USA were represented among the donors. For unsorted samples, 75 million to 90 million PBMCs were counted and genomic DNA was extracted with the QIAamp DNA Blood Mini kit. After blood collection by leukapheresis, PBMCs were isolated using Ficoll-Histopaque density gradient centrifugation and then cryopreserved in the vapor phase of liquid nitrogen. Deletion took 3 bases off V and 2 bases off J, with a span of 8 bases between the germline ends. As encoded in the germline V gene (reference sequence), CDR1 is SEHNR while CDR2 is FQNEAQ. Taken from cysteine to phenylalanine, the CDR3 has 13 residues. The retained sequence is limited to the CDR3, 39 bases, with the frame set at the first base. Using the deep immunoSEQ assay, multiplex PCR amplified TCR CDR3 regions from genomic DNA. Extracted genomic DNA from each cell subset was distributed evenly across all wells of several immunoSEQ 96-well plates, and each plate was treated as a replicate. Each replicate PCR for unsorted PBMC received roughly 300 ng genomic DNA, equal to approximately 30,000 T cell genomes. Unsorted PBMC genomic DNA was sequenced across ten immunoSEQ deep assay plates. Purified libraries were measured with a Qubit 3.0 fluorometer, size-checked on a Bioanalyzer 2100, and measured again with the KAPA Library Quantification kit. Each immunoSEQ 96-well plate was sequenced on its own single-read 150-cycle Illumina NextSeq 550 flow cell. Under the source paper's analysis protocol: The immunoSEQ output contained only junctional sequences without quality scores, so filtering could not match that applied to full-length reads. Sequences were annotated with PyIR, a Python wrapper for IgBLAST v1.9, using IMGT germline references to assign V/J genes and CDR3. Any read was removed if the V/J assignment was weak (E-value above 1e-6), the CDR3 was missing, or the read contained stop codons, out-of-frame junctions, or ambiguous translated residues. V3J clonotypes were defined by identical inferred V gene, J gene, and CDR3 amino acid sequence. To compute the percentage overlap between repertoires, the number of shared unique clonotypes was divided by the size of the smaller repertoire. Three approaches were used to assess repertoire richness: RTK rarefaction, the Chao1 estimator, and Recon v2.1 estimates of unobserved clonotypes. TCRdb retrieved this table from immuneACCESS and kept in-frame rearrangements only. Not all clones are present; in checked studies, unresolved V genes account for under half, and no reason is known for the remainder. D and trimming come from the DNA, and the V and J calls and clone size come from that table. The sample profile shows 400,000 to 600,000 clones; approximately 79% of them were found once. The ten largest clonotypes hold around 12% of the sample.

The sequence is built from TRBV7-9 and TRBJ2-7, with a weak D call of TRBD1 (5 bases match). The sequence derives from a woman aged 35 to 49 in good health. Some clones in this sample may be carry-over from other donors' samples. Material: PBMCs. CDR3 protein: CASSLDITYEQYF. The DNA sequence is given as TGTGCCAGCAGCTTGGACATTACCTACGAGCAGTACTTC.